This entry is about one T cell receptor beta chain. The antigen is not known. Alongside a J-beta primer mix, a sample-barcoded 5' primer served in a second PCR lasting about 6 to 11 cycles. TCRdb independently ran MiXCR on the 5' RACE reads; one entry per CDR3 protein. Of around 1,800,000 distinct CDR3 sequences in the sample, 39% are singletons; the top ten hold 20% to 25%. The CDR3 consists of 13 residues. The V gene's germline CDR1 is MNHNY and CDR2 SVGAGI (reference sequence). V lost 5 bases, J lost 11 bases, and 18 bases lay in between. The source of the sample is a study of blood T cells in healthy people across ages. About the study: There was about one barcoded beta molecule captured by template switching per two T cells. Whole-study results and caveats: Greater diversity and more naive CD4+ cells were seen in long-lived donors than in aged donors. Expanded clonotype changes were possibly confounded by unknown donor CMV status.

Sequencing input: blood. This sequence joins TRBV6-6 and TRBJ2-5; possibly TRBD1 or TRBD2 for D (5 bases each). The receptor's source is a human donor in good health. The CDR3 DNA sequence: TGTGCCAGCAGTCAGGGCCGGGGAAATGAGCAGTACTTC. Translation gives CASSQGRGNEQYF.